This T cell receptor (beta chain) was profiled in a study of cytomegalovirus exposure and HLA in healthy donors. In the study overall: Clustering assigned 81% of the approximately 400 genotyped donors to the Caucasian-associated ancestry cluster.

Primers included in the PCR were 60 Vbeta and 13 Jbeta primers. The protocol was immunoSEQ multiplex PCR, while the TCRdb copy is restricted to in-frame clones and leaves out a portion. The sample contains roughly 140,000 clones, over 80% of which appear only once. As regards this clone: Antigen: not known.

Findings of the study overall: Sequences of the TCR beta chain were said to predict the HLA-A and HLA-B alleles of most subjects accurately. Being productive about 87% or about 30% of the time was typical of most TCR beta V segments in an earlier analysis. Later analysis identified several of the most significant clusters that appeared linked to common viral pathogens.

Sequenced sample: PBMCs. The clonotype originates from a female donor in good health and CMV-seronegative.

The CDR3 is CASSSLNVKSPYEQYF. CDR3 coding DNA: TGTGCCAGCAGTTCGTTAAACGTTAAGAGCCCCTACGAGCAGTACTTC. The rearrangement joins TRBV28 to TRBJ2-7, with D unresolved. This CDR3 comprises 16 residues. V lost 4 bases, J lost 2 bases, and 18 bases lay in between. Germline V gene lookup returns CDR1 MDHEN and CDR2 SYDVKM. Drawing the rest from reference TRBV28 and TRBJ2-7, the complete variable domain is DVKVTQSSRYLVKRTGEKVFLECVQDMDHENMFWYRQDPGLGLRLIYFSYDVKMKEKGDIPEGYSVSREKKERFSLILESASTNQTSMYLCASSSLNVKSPYEQYFGPGTRLTVT.